This entry lists 4 T cell receptor beta chains sequenced from one sample in a study of T-cell memory formation after mild COVID-19. In TCRdb, the 5' RACE reads were re-called with MiXCR into one record per CDR3 protein. This table has roughly 240,000 distinct CDR3 sequences, around 16% appearing once. The sequencing input was PBMCs or a T cell subset sorted from them (not recorded which). The receptors were sampled from a man aged 18 to 30 who had mild COVID-19 (a few samples of this study predate the infection). Cell type and time point are not known.

The V call is TRBV6-5, the J call TRBJ2-5; possibly TRBD1 for D (6 bases). V was pared by 6 bases and J by 6 bases, with 11 bases between. CDR3 length: 12 residues. Germline V gene sequence: CDR1 MNHEY, CDR2 SVGAGI. The CDR3 DNA follows: TGTGCCAGCAGGGCTCAGGGGCAGACCCAGTACTTC. Translated, it gives CASRAQGQTQYF.

The gene calls are TRBV7-9 and TRBJ2-1; maybe TRBD1 (6 bases). Germline V CDR1 and CDR2: SEHNR, FQNEAQ (reference sequence). CDR3 length: 15 amino acids. V lost 4 bases, J lost 4 bases, and 14 bases lay in between. The chain's CDR3 is CASSWWGLGYNEQFF. DNA for the CDR3: TGTGCCAGCAGCTGGTGGGGGCTGGGTTACAATGAGCAGTTCTTC.

This clonotype was detected ten times or more. V and J are TRBV5-1 and TRBJ2-2; D possibly corresponds to TRBD1 (5 bases). This CDR3 comprises 16 residues. V dropped 3 bases and J dropped 1 base, with 13 bases sitting between them. CDR1 is SGHRS, CDR2 YFSETQ, per germline. The DNA for the CDR3 is TGCGCCAGCAGCTCCCAGGGTTCAGGGAACACCGGGGAGCTGTTTTTT. Translating gives CASSSQGSGNTGELFF. Drawing the rest from reference TRBV5-1 and TRBJ2-2, the complete variable domain is KAGVTQTPRYLIKTRGQQVTLSCSPISGHRSVSWYQQTPGQGLQFLFEYFSETQRNKGNFPGRFSGRQFSNSRSEMNVSTLELGDSALYLCASSSQGSGNTGELFFGEGSRLTVL.

The table lists this clonotype with many counts. The chain is built from TRBV7-9 and TRBJ2-5; possible D gene TRBD1, 5 bases. With 5 bases removed from V and 4 bases from J, the gap between germline ends came to 11 bases. CDR1 and CDR2 (germline): SEHNR, FQNEAQ (reference sequence). The CDR3 consists of 13 residues. CDR3 DNA: TGTGCCAGCAGCCCAAGGGGTACAGAGACCCAGTACTTC. Translating gives CASSPRGTETQYF.